These T cell receptor beta chains were read from a single sample in a study of identical twins. TCRdb passed the 5' RACE reads through MiXCR, listing each CDR3 protein once. The data contain about 330,000 distinct CDR3 sequences, 10% to 15% of them seen just once; the ten biggest clones take up 7.2%. A further study also used this sample, focusing on yellow fever vaccine responses in identical twins.

Material: CD8+ T cells sorted from blood. These receptors originate from a woman in her late teens or twenties in good health. CDR3s include the opening cysteine and the closing phenylalanine or tryptophan. The D gene is left open where the match is weak. Clone size is not always given. Where it is, it says once, few, many or a class for expanded clones.

CDR3nt | CDR3aa | d_gene | v_gene | abundance | j_gene
TGTGCCAGCAGTATGGCCCGGGGGGGCACAGATACGCAGTATTTT | CASSMARGGTDTQYF | TRBD2 | TRBV27 | NA | TRBJ2-3
TGTGCTTCCGGGACAGGGGGCAGTCTGAGCACAGATACGCAGTATTTT | CASGTGGSLSTDTQYF | TRBD1 | TRBV28 | NA | TRBJ2-3
TGTGCCAGTAGTATAGGACAGGGATTCGAGCAGTTCTTC | CASSIGQGFEQFF | TRBD1 | TRBV19 | NA | TRBJ2-1
TGCAGTGCTAGACAACTAGCGGGGTACAATGAGCAGTTCTTC | CSARQLAGYNEQFF | TRBD2 | TRBV20-1 | many | TRBJ2-1
TGTGCCACCAGTGAACCCCGAGGGGCATCCTACAATGAGCAGTTCTTC | CATSEPRGASYNEQFF | NA | TRBV24-1 | few | TRBJ2-1
TGCGCCAGCAGCTGGGGGTTCGGGGAGCAGTTCTTC | CASSWGFGEQFF | NA | TRBV5-1 | few | TRBJ2-1
TGCAGTGCTTGGACAGGGGGCCGGAATTCACCCCTCCACTTT | CSAWTGGRNSPLHF | TRBD1 | TRBV20-1 | few | TRBJ1-6
TGCAGTGCTAGAGAGGCAGGGTCTCCCTTCGAGACCCAGTACTTC | CSAREAGSPFETQYF | NA | TRBV20-1 | NA | TRBJ2-5
TGTGCCAGCAGCCTAGCGGGAGGGCCTTTAGAGACCCAGTACTTC | CASSLAGGPLETQYF | TRBD2 | TRBV7-6 | few | TRBJ2-5
TGTGCCAGCAGTTTGTCGGCGGACAGGGGGCTTGAGGGGACCCAGTACTTC | CASSLSADRGLEGTQYF | TRBD1 | TRBV6-5 | few | TRBJ2-5
TGTGCCAGCAGCCAAGAAAACGGAGCGGGACTAGCGGGATTCAATGAGCAGTTCTTC | CASSQENGAGLAGFNEQFF | TRBD2 | TRBV3-1 | NA | TRBJ2-1
TGTGCCAGCAGCTTAGAGGAAAACATTCAGTACTTC | CASSLEENIQYF | NA | TRBV11-2 | NA | TRBJ2-4
TGTGCCAGCAGTAACCCGGCTCGGACAGTGAGTATTGAGCAGTTCTTC | CASSNPARTVSIEQFF | NA | TRBV27 | few | TRBJ2-1
TGCGCCAGCAGCTTGGAAGCGGGAGTCGAGCAGTACTTC | CASSLEAGVEQYF | TRBD2 | TRBV5-1 | NA | TRBJ2-7
TGTGCCAGCTGTGGGGGGGGCTCCTACGAGCAGTACTTC | CASCGGGSYEQYF | TRBD2 | TRBV6-1 | NA | TRBJ2-7
TGTGCCAGCGGGACTCCCGAGGGGCGCCGGGATGAGCAGTTCTTC | CASGTPEGRRDEQFF | NA | TRBV9 | few | TRBJ2-1
TGTGCCAGCAGTTCCAAGTCGGTGGGGAACACTGAAGCTTTCTTT | CASSSKSVGNTEAFF | NA | TRBV27 | few | TRBJ1-1
TGTGCCAGCAGAATACAGGGGCGGGCAGATACGCAGTATTTT | CASRIQGRADTQYF | TRBD1 | TRBV6-1 | few | TRBJ2-3
TGCAGCGTTGGGCGGGAGGGCCTGTTTAATGAGCAGTTCTTC | CSVGREGLFNEQFF | TRBD2 | TRBV29-1 | NA | TRBJ2-1
TGTGCCAGCAGTCCAACTAGCGGGAGGGCGATCCCCGGGGAGCTGTTTTTT | CASSPTSGRAIPGELFF | TRBD2 | TRBV27 | few | TRBJ2-2
TGCGCCAGCAGCTCCGACAGGTTCTCGAACACCGGGGAGCTGTTTTTT | CASSSDRFSNTGELFF | NA | TRBV4-1 | NA | TRBJ2-2
TGTGCCAGCAGCCCGATGACAGGGATCTACAATGAGCAGTTCTTC | CASSPMTGIYNEQFF | TRBD1 | TRBV6-1 | NA | TRBJ2-1
TGTGCCAGCAGCTTGGACCCGCCGGGGACGATCGGGGAGCTGTTTTTT | CASSLDPPGTIGELFF | NA | TRBV5-6 | NA | TRBJ2-2
TGTGCCAGCAGAGGGGACCGAGAGACCCAGTACTTC | CASRGDRETQYF | NA | TRBV28 | NA | TRBJ2-5
TGCAGCCCGGTCACAGATACGCAGTATTTT | CSPVTDTQYF | NA | TRBV29-1 | NA | TRBJ2-3
TGTGCCAGCAGCTCCGCCGGGACTAGCTACTACAATGAGCAGTTCTTC | CASSSAGTSYYNEQFF | TRBD2 | TRBV11-2 | few | TRBJ2-1